Listed here is a single T cell receptor (beta chain). This CDR3 comprises 15 residues. The V and J ends lost 4 bases and 14 bases, in that order; junction bases with no gene match: 11. Germline loops: CDR1 ENHRY, CDR2 SYGVKD. The sample belongs to a study of control samples from healthy donors and cancer patients. Profiled with immunoSEQ multiplex PCR; TCRdb holds only in-frame clones, not every one. This repertoire includes fewer than 200,000 clones. This chain joins TRBV10-3 and TRBJ1-6; 10 positions match TRBD1. The material sequenced was blood. This sequence was found in a woman in her twenties or thirties in good health. The CDR3 loop is CAISGGGQGLYALHF. Here the CDR3 DNA reads TGTGCCATCAGTGGGGGGGGACAGGGGCTCTACGCCCTCCACTTT.